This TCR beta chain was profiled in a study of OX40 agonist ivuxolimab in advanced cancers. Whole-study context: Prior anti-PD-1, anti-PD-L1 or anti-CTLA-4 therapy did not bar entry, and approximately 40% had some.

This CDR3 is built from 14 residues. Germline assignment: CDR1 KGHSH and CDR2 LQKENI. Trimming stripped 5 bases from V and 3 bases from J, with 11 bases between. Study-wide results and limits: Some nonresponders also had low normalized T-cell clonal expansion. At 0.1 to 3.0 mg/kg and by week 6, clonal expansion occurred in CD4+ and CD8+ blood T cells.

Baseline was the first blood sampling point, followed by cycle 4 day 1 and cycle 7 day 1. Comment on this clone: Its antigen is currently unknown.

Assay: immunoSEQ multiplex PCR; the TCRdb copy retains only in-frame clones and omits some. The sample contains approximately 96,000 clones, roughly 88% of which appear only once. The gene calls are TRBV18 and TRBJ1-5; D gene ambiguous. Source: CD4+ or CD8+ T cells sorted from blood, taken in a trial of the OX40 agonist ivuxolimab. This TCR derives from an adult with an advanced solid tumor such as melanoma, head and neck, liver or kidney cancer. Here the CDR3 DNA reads TGTGCCAGCTCATCGGACCGTTCCAATCAGCCCCAGCATTTT. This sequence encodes CASSSDRSNQPQHF.